These 25 T cell receptor beta chains were sequenced from one sample in a study of cytomegalovirus exposure and HLA in healthy donors. This table comes from immunoSEQ multiplex PCR, and its TCRdb copy is limited to in-frame clones, with some not included. The data show 200,000 to 250,000 clones, around 90% seen once. The sample consisted of PBMCs. These receptors all stem from a woman aged 18-29 years in good health and CMV-seropositive.

The rearrangement joins TRBV9 to TRBJ1-1; D might be TRBD1 (6 bases). The CDR3 runs 15 residues. The V gene's germline CDR1 is SGDLS and CDR2 YYNGEE. Trimming removed 0 bases from V and 6 bases from J, with 15 bases in between. The CDR3 reads CASSVVSGDMAEAFF. CDR3 DNA sequence: TGTGCCAGCAGCGTAGTCTCAGGGGATATGGCTGAAGCTTTCTTT.

The chain is built from TRBV9 and TRBJ1-4; D gene unclear. Trimming shortened V by 2 bases and J by 5 bases, and 10 bases separated the two germline ends. This CDR3 has 14 amino acids. Germline-derived CDR1 and CDR2 are SGDLS and YYNGEE. CDR3: CASSVPGTNEKLFF. Written as DNA, the CDR3 is TGTGCCAGCAGCGTGCCGGGTACCAATGAAAAACTGTTTTTT.

The sample holds a few counts of this clone. The DNA for the CDR3 is TGTGCCAGCAGCGGGAGCACAGATACGCAGTATTTT. Protein product: CASSGSTDTQYF. The rearrangement links TRBV6-4 to TRBJ2-3; D uncertain. CDR1 MRHNA and CDR2 SNTAGT come from the germline V gene. Trimming pared 6 bases from V and 0 bases from J, leaving 4 bases between. There are 12 residues in the CDR3.

This chain connects TRBV29-1 to TRBJ1-5; 8 bases are a match to TRBD1. This CDR3 region has 13 residues. The germline CDR1 and CDR2 sequences are SQVTM and ANQGSEA. After removal of 5 bases from V and 11 bases from J, the junction contained 11 bases not matched to a gene. The CDR3 sequence is CSVREQGDSTQHF. The CDR3 DNA is TGCAGCGTTCGTGAACAGGGGGATTCGACCCAGCATTTT.

This chain uses TRBV5-1 with TRBJ1-4, with a possible D match to TRBD1 (6 bases). The CDR3 is 14 residues long. V was shortened by 2 bases and J by 8 bases, with 13 bases between the two germline ends. Germline V gene data show CDR1 as SGHRS and CDR2 as YFSETQ. CDR3 sequence reads: CASSFKQGWEKLFF. The CDR3 DNA is TGCGCCAGCAGCTTTAAACAGGGTTGGGAAAAACTGTTTTTT.

The V gene is TRBV7-3, the J gene TRBJ2-1; 10 bases agree with TRBD2. There are 15 residues in the CDR3. Germline CDR1 SGHTA, CDR2 FQGTGA. Trimming at V came to 2 bases and at J to 4 bases, leaving 2 bases not matched to a gene. The CDR3 loop is CASSLLAGVYNEQFF. DNA of the CDR3: TGTGCCAGCAGCTTACTAGCGGGGGTTTACAATGAGCAGTTCTTC.

This rearrangement joins TRBV7-6 to TRBJ1-5; TRBD1 aligns across 7 bases. The V segment lost 4 bases and the J segment 3 bases; nucleotides outside the gene matches: 3. This CDR3 comprises 14 residues. The germline CDR1 and CDR2 sequences are SGHVS and FNYEAQ. CDR3 sequence (DNA): TGTGCCAGCAGCTCGGGACAGATCAATCAGCCCCAGCATTTT. It codes for CASSSGQINQPQHF. Drawing the rest from reference TRBV7-6 and TRBJ1-5, the complete variable domain is GAGVSQSPRYKVTKRGQDVALRCDPISGHVSLYWYRQALGQGPEFLTYFNYEAQQDKSGLPNDRFSAERPEGSISTLTIQRTEQRDSAMYRCASSSGQINQPQHFGDGTRLSIL.

The chain is built from TRBV27 and TRBJ2-7; D gene unclear. The CDR3 has 12 amino acids. Per germline, CDR1 MNHEY and CDR2 SMNVEV (reference sequence). The V end lost 5 bases, the J end lost 1 base, and 6 bases lay between the germline ends. The CDR3 DNA follows: TGTGCCAGCAGTCCCCCTTCCTACGAGCAGTACTTC. This codes for CASSPPSYEQYF.

CDR3 in DNA: TGTGCCTGGAGTGTAGATCGGGGATTGGGGTCTGAAGCTTTCTTT. It codes for CAWSVDRGLGSEAFF. The chain links TRBV30 to TRBJ1-1, with D uncertain. This CDR3 spans 15 amino acids. The V end lost 0 bases, the J end lost 6 bases, and 17 bases lay between the germline ends. Per the germline V gene, CDR1 is GTSNPN and CDR2 is SVGIG (reference sequence).

This sequence joins TRBV4-1 and TRBJ2-1; 7 bases fit TRBD2. Losses at the gene ends were 3 bases for V and 0 bases for J; bases not matched to a gene: 8. CDR3 length: 17 residues. Germline V gives CDR1 MGHRA, CDR2 YSYEKL. Here the CDR3 DNA reads TGCGCCAGCAGCCAGATTTCCGGGGGGAGCTCCTACAATGAGCAGTTCTTC. Amino acids: CASSQISGGSSYNEQFF.

The V call is TRBV4-1, the J call TRBJ2-1; 10 positions match TRBD2. Per the germline V gene, CDR1 is MGHRA and CDR2 is YSYEKL. The V gene end was trimmed by 8 bases and the J gene end by 7 bases; junction bases not matched to a gene: 14. There are 16 residues in the CDR3. The CDR3 sequence: CASAEAPSGSGNEQFF. The CDR3 DNA reads TGCGCCAGCGCTGAGGCCCCTAGCGGGAGTGGGAATGAGCAGTTCTTC.

The J gene is TRBJ2-1, the V gene TRBV30; 10 nucleotides line up with TRBD1. Trimming cost V 3 bases and J 1 base; bases outside gene matches: 3. Germline V gene sequence: CDR1 GTSNPN, CDR2 SVGIG (reference sequence). The CDR3 is made up of 15 amino acids. The CDR3 DNA reads as TGTGCCTGGAGCGGGGGACAGGGGTCCTACAATGAGCAGTTCTTC. As protein: CAWSGGQGSYNEQFF.

The CDR3 DNA reads as TGTGCCATCAGGCCCGACAGGGGCGGGGAGCTGTTTTTT. It encodes CAIRPDRGGELFF. This chain uses TRBV10-3 with TRBJ2-2, with 8 positions matching TRBD1. Germline V gene sequence: CDR1 ENHRY, CDR2 SYGVKD. The junction had 4 bases not matched to a gene; V was cut back by 6 bases and J by 7 bases. CDR3 length: 13 residues.

V and J are TRBV7-6 and TRBJ2-5; possibly TRBD2 for D (5 bases). V lost 1 base and J 8 bases, leaving 14 bases between the germline ends. The V gene's germline CDR1 is SGHVS and CDR2 FNYEAQ. CDR3 length: 14 residues. CDR3 in DNA: TGTGCCAGCAGCTTAGGGGAGTCAAGAGGAACCCAGTACTTC. Its translation is CASSLGESRGTQYF.

This chain joins TRBV2 and TRBJ1-2; D is ambiguous. The CDR3 extends over 11 amino acids. Trimming shortened V by 5 bases and J by 6 bases, and 7 bases separated the two germline ends. Germline-derived CDR1 and CDR2 are SNHLY and FYNNEI. The CDR3 sequence is CASSPRDGYTF. The CDR3 bases are TGTGCCAGCAGTCCCCGTGATGGCTACACCTTC.

This clone is a singleton in its sample. V and J are TRBV7-9 and TRBJ2-5, with 7 bases that match TRBD2. This CDR3 region has 14 residues. Germline CDR1 SEHNR, CDR2 FQNEAQ (reference sequence). After removal of 5 bases from V and 7 bases from J, the junction contained 10 bases not matched to a gene. CDR3 nucleotides: TGTGCCAGCAGCCCCATTCGGGAGGAGGTGACCCAGTACTTC. Amino acid sequence: CASSPIREEVTQYF.

V is TRBV6-6 and J is TRBJ2-5; D unclear. The CDR3 has 14 residues. Germline V gives CDR1 MNHNY, CDR2 SVGAGI (reference sequence). Between the trimmed V and J ends, which lost 3 bases and 0 bases, there was a span of 8 bases. In DNA form, the CDR3 reads TGTGCCAGCAGTTATAATCGGGACCAAGAGACCCAGTACTTC. Protein product: CASSYNRDQETQYF.

CDR3 residues: CATSRDWGPGDWEQFF. The CDR3 DNA reads TGTGCCACCAGCAGAGATTGGGGCCCAGGCGACTGGGAGCAGTTCTTC. This chain connects TRBV15 to TRBJ2-1; D may be TRBD1 (5 bases). Germline CDR1 reads LNHNV; CDR2 reads YYDKDF (reference sequence). V was clipped by 0 bases and J by 10 bases, with 19 bases between them. The CDR3 has 16 residues.

The chain combines TRBV18 with TRBJ2-7; 10 bases fit TRBD1. The CDR3 is 13 amino acids. Per germline, CDR1 KGHSH and CDR2 LQKENI. V shed 9 bases and J 5 bases; nucleotides not matched to a gene: 7. The CDR3 region is CASSDRGRDEQYF. CDR3 bases: TGTGCCAGTTCCGACAGGGGGCGCGACGAGCAGTACTTC.

This chain joins TRBV2 and TRBJ1-2; D possibly corresponds to TRBD1 (6 bases). The CDR3 runs to 12 residues. Germline V gives CDR1 SNHLY, CDR2 FYNNEI. Trimming pared 0 bases from V and 10 bases from J, leaving 9 bases between. CDR3 residues: CASSEASGDYTF. In DNA, the CDR3 is TGTGCCAGCAGTGAAGCGTCAGGGGACTACACCTTC.

The V and J genes are TRBV28 and TRBJ1-2; D uncertain. Between the trimmed V and J ends, which lost 5 bases and 5 bases, there was a span of 9 bases. The CDR3 runs to 12 residues. Germline lookup yields CDR1 MDHEN and CDR2 SYDVKM. CDR3 amino acids: CASSHSLYGYTF. Written as DNA, the CDR3 is TGTGCCAGCAGTCACTCCCTTTATGGCTACACCTTC.

The V and J genes are TRBV30 and TRBJ2-1; maybe TRBD2 (6 bases). This CDR3 spans 12 amino acids. Trimming shortened V by 1 base and J by 8 bases, and 9 bases separated the two germline ends. CDR1 is GTSNPN and CDR2 is SVGIG in the germline V gene (reference sequence). The CDR3 coding sequence is TGTGCCTGGAGTGCCGGGAGCGATGAGCAGTTCTTC. Protein product: CAWSAGSDEQFF.

V gene TRBV28 combines with J gene TRBJ2-1, with unresolved D. Germline values: CDR1 MDHEN, CDR2 SYDVKM. V was trimmed by 6 bases and J by 0 bases, leaving 12 bases between them. This CDR3 region has 15 residues. The CDR3 reads CASRSLLSSYNEQFF. CDR3 coding DNA: TGTGCCAGCAGATCGCTACTAAGCTCCTACAATGAGCAGTTCTTC.

V gene TRBV4-1 combines with J gene TRBJ1-2, with D perhaps TRBD1 (6 bases). This CDR3 spans 15 amino acids. Trimming took 4 bases from V and 4 from J, leaving 16 bases between them. Germline V gene lookup returns CDR1 MGHRA and CDR2 YSYEKL. CDR3 protein: CASSPGGQSLYGYTF. DNA of the CDR3: TGCGCCAGCAGCCCGGGGGGACAAAGCCTCTATGGCTACACCTTC.

This chain connects TRBV5-1 to TRBJ2-7; unclear D gene. CDR1 and CDR2 from the germline V gene are SGHRS and YFSETQ. The CDR3 spans 13 residues. The V gene lost 1 base and the J gene lost 2 bases, with 7 bases spanning the gap. The CDR3 coding sequence is TGCGCCAGCAGCTTGATAACAGCCTACGAGCAGTACTTC. Translated, it gives CASSLITAYEQYF.